These T cell receptor beta chains were read from a single sample in a study of T cells in Graves' hyperthyroidism and ophthalmopathy. TCRdb processed the multiplex PCR reads anew with MiXCR; each CDR3 protein has one entry. Of a few hundred thousand distinct CDR3 sequences in the sample, approximately 15% were seen once. Sequencing was performed on blood. The receptors come from a young woman with Graves' hyperthyroidism that later progressed to Graves' ophthalmopathy. CDR3s leave out the opening cysteine and the closing phenylalanine or tryptophan.

TRBV11-3,ASRGGQGIIEQF
TRBV19,ASSIATGDGYT
TRBV7-3,ASSPTTGWGYEHY
TRBV7-8,ASSLHPLAGAREQY
TRBV10-3,AISEVLGLGTEAF
TRBV10-3,AISESGPGSEKLF
TRBV24-1,ATSDPAGSGTDTQY
TRBV2,ASSEARQGRQPQH
TRBV14,ASSVTTTGAEAF
TRBV7-9,ASSLGLAGGGGEQF
TRBV29-1,SVGQLVRGEQF
TRBV27,ASRRESEAF
TRBV6-2/TRBV6-3,ATRFRDRGWNYGYT
TRBV2,ASLSSAFSYNEQF
TRBV24-1,ATSEHPQLAGSRGEQF
TRBV13,ASSLTKKTPATNEKLF
TRBV5-1,ASSLEASGGITDTQY
TRBV27,ASRQAGELF
TRBV20-1,SARDPGRAQETQY
TRBV12-3/TRBV12-4,ASSTGQGAWNTEAF
TRBV9,ASSRDNYMNTEAF
TRBV6-7,ASSYPGHSTYEQY
TRBV7-3,ASSPVPQGNTGELF
TRBV14,ASSSGMGYEQY
TRBV24-1,ATSDPPGGQF